These 14 T cell receptor beta chains originate from one sample sequenced in a study of cytomegalovirus exposure and HLA in healthy donors. Primers for the PCR totalled 60 Vbeta and 13 Jbeta. Libraries were prepared by immunoSEQ multiplex PCR; TCRdb keeps only in-frame clonotypes and omits some of them. Of some 200,000 clones in the sample, approximately 70% were seen once. Source material: PBMCs. The receptors come from a man in his forties in good health and CMV-seropositive.

The chain recombines TRBV19 with TRBJ2-1; tentatively, D is TRBD2 (5 bases). Trimming removed 9 bases at V and 0 bases at J, with 18 bases between. CDR3 size: 16 residues. Germline CDR1 LNHDA, CDR2 SQIVND (reference sequence). As DNA, the CDR3 is TGTGCCAGCCACCCTTTGAGCGGAAGCTCCTACAATGAGCAGTTCTTC. Protein: CASHPLSGSSYNEQFF. The variable domain in full, completed from reference TRBV19 and TRBJ2-1, reads DGGITQSPKYLFRKEGQNVTLSCEQNLNHDAMYWYRQDPGQGLRLIYYSQIVNDFQKGDIAEGYSVSREKKESFPLTVTSAQKNPTAFYLCASHPLSGSSYNEQFFGPGTRLTVL.

This clone was seen more than once but under ten times. V usage is TRBV19 and J usage is TRBJ1-5; D perhaps matches TRBD1 (5 bases). V lost 6 bases and J 4 bases, leaving 13 bases between the germline ends. Germline V gene data show CDR1 as LNHDA and CDR2 as SQIVND (reference sequence). The CDR3 contains 14 residues. CDR3 in DNA: TGTGCCAGTAGCACCACGGGGGGTAATCAGCCCCAGCATTTT. It translates to CASSTTGGNQPQHF.

The V and J genes are TRBV2 and TRBJ1-2; D possibly corresponds to TRBD1 (6 bases). The CDR3 is made up of 12 amino acids. The germline V and J ends were trimmed by 6 bases and 6 bases, with 11 bases remaining between them. Germline V gives CDR1 SNHLY, CDR2 FYNNEI. DNA for the CDR3: TGTGCCAGCAGATTCTGGGACAATGGCTACACCTTC. It codes for CASRFWDNGYTF.

This clone has just a few counts. The chain combines TRBV29-1 with TRBJ2-7, with a tentative D call TRBD1 (6 bases). The CDR3 is 13 residues long. Per germline, CDR1 SQVTM and CDR2 ANQGSEA. V lost 4 bases, J lost 0 bases, and 10 bases lay in between. The CDR3 protein is CSVAVDSSYEQYF. In DNA form, the CDR3 reads TGCAGCGTTGCAGTGGACAGCTCCTACGAGCAGTACTTC.

This chain uses TRBV27 with TRBJ1-6, with D perhaps TRBD1 (6 bases). The length of the CDR3 is 14 residues. V gave up 6 bases and J gave up 8 bases, with 14 bases separating them. Germline lookup yields CDR1 MNHEY and CDR2 SMNVEV (reference sequence). The CDR3 sequence: CASSLAEGDSPLHF. The CDR3 coding sequence is TGTGCCAGCAGCTTGGCTGAGGGGGATTCACCCCTCCACTTT.

The chain joins TRBV5-6 to TRBJ1-1, with D possibly TRBD1 on 5 matching bases. Trimming left V 3 bases short and J 8 bases short, with 20 bases between. This CDR3 has 15 residues. Germline V gene data show CDR1 as SGHDT and CDR2 as YYEEEE. The CDR3 protein is CASSSLYPGRNEAFF. The CDR3 nucleotides are TGTGCCAGCAGCTCACTTTACCCAGGGCGAAACGAAGCTTTCTTT.

The V gene is TRBV6-6, the J gene TRBJ2-7, with a weak D call TRBD1 (6 bases). V was trimmed by 4 bases and J by 5 bases, leaving 9 bases between them. This CDR3 is built from 12 residues. From germline, CDR1 is MNHNY and CDR2 SVGAGI (reference sequence). CDR3 nucleotides: TGTGCCAGCAGTTTCGGGACAAACGAGCAGTACTTC. Protein product: CASSFGTNEQYF.

This clone was observed once. The genes are TRBV11-1 and TRBJ2-7, with 7 bases that match TRBD1. V dropped 8 bases and J dropped 2; count of bases not matched to a gene: 12. The CDR3 length is 15 residues. Looked up from germline, CDR1 is SGHAT and CDR2 is FQDESV (reference sequence). Written as DNA, the CDR3 is TGTGCCAGCTCCCATTGGGGACAGCCGACCTACGAGCAGTACTTC. Its protein is CASSHWGQPTYEQYF.

V and J are TRBV7-2 and TRBJ2-7; 7 bases match TRBD1. CDR1 and CDR2 from the germline V gene are SGHTA and FQGNSA. J gave up 7 bases and V 4 bases, and 10 bases lay outside the gene matches. The CDR3 length is 14 residues. The CDR3 coding sequence is TGTGCCAGCAGCTCCGCGACAGGGCCGCAAGAGCAGTACTTC. Its translation: CASSSATGPQEQYF.

This chain uses TRBV28 with TRBJ2-7; D is perhaps TRBD1 (6 bases). CDR3 length equals 14 residues. Germline V gene data show CDR1 as MDHEN and CDR2 as SYDVKM. V was shortened by 5 bases and J by 3 bases, with 14 bases between the two germline ends. DNA for the CDR3: TGTGCCAGCAGTCCCAACGGACAGATCTACGAGCAGTACTTC. This codes for CASSPNGQIYEQYF.

The CDR3, as DNA: TGTGCCAGCAGCTTAGATCGAAGGAGCTACGAGCAGTACTTC. Translated, it gives CASSLDRRSYEQYF. The chain uses TRBV11-3 and TRBJ2-7, with unresolved D. The length of the CDR3 is 14 residues. The germline V and J ends were trimmed by 0 bases and 3 bases, with 9 bases remaining between them. Germline V gene sequence: CDR1 SGHNT, CDR2 YENEEA.

The chain is built from TRBV19 and TRBJ2-5; D is ambiguous. The CDR3 loop spans 15 amino acids. Looked up from germline, CDR1 is LNHDA and CDR2 is SQIVND (reference sequence). V gave up 3 bases and J gave up 5 bases, with 16 bases separating them. This CDR3 is CASSISSWSDETQYF. CDR3 DNA sequence: TGTGCCAGTAGTATCTCCTCTTGGAGCGACGAGACCCAGTACTTC.

In its sample, this clone was seen a few times. The chain combines TRBV6-1 with TRBJ2-5; the D gene is possibly TRBD1 (6 bases). This CDR3 comprises 11 residues. Trimming stripped 2 bases from V and 13 bases from J, with 11 bases between. Germline CDR1 is MNHNS and CDR2 is SASEGT. CDR3 nucleotide sequence: TGTGCCAGCAGTGAATGGGGGCCGGGGTACTTC. This codes for CASSEWGPGYF.

V and J are TRBV4-2 and TRBJ2-5; a weak D match, TRBD2 (6 bases). The ends were cut back, 0 bases at V and 1 base at J, with 12 bases in the middle. Per the germline V gene, CDR1 is LGHNA and CDR2 is YNFKEQ. This CDR3 is built from 16 residues. The CDR3 bases are TGTGCCAGCAGCCAAGAGGGGGACTGGGCCCAAGAGACCCAGTACTTC. Protein sequence: CASSQEGDWAQETQYF.